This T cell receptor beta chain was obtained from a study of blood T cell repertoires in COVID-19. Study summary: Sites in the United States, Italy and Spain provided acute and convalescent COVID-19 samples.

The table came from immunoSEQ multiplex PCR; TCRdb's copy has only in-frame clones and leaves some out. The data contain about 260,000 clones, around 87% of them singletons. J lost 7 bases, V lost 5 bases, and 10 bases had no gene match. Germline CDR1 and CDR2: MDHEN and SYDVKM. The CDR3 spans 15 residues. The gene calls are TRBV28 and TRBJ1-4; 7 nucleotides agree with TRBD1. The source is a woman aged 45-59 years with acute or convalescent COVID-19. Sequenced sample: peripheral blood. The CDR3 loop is CASSRTGASGEKLFF. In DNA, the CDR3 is TGTGCCAGCAGTCGGACAGGCGCGTCGGGTGAAAAACTGTTTTTT.